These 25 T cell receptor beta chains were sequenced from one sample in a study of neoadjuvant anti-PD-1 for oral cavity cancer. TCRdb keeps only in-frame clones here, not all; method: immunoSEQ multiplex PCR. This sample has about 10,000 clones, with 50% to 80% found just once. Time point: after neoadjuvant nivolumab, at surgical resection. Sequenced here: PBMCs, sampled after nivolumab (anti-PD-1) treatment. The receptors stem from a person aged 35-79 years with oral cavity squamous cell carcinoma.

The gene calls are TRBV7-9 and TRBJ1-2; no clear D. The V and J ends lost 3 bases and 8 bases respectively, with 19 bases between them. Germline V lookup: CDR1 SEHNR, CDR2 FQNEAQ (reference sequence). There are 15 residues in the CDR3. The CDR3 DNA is TGTGCCAGCAGCTTGTCTGGAGAGTCCACCGCCGGCTACACCTTC. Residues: CASSLSGESTAGYTF.

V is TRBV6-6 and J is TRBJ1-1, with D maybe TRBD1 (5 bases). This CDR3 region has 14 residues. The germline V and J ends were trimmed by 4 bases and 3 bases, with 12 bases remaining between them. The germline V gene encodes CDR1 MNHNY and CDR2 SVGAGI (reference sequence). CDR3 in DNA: TGTGCCAGCAGTTCTAACGCAGGGTACACTGAAGCTTTCTTT. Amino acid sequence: CASSSNAGYTEAFF.

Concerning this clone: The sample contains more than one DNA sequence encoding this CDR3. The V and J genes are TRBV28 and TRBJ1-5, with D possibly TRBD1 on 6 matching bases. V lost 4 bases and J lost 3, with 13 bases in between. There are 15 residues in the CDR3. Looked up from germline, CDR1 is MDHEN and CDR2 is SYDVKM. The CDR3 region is CASSSPGGANQPQHF. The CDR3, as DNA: TGTGCCAGCAGTTCTCCGGGGGGGGCCAATCAGCCCCAGCATTTT. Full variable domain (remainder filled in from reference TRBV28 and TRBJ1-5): DVKVTQSSRYLVKRTGEKVFLECVQDMDHENMFWYRQDPGLGLRLIYFSYDVKMKEKGDIPEGYSVSREKKERFSLILESASTNQTSMYLCASSSPGGANQPQHFGDGTRLSIL.

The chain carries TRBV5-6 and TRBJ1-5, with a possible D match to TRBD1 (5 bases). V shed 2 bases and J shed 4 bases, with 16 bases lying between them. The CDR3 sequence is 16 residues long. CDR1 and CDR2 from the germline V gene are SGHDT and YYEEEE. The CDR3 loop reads CASSFFGGTTNQPQHF. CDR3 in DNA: TGTGCCAGCAGCTTTTTCGGGGGAACGACGAATCAGCCCCAGCATTTT.

The DNA for the CDR3 is TGTGCCAGCAGTTTAAACACCGCAGCTGAAGCTTTCTTT. Its protein product is CASSLNTAAEAFF. This rearrangement joins TRBV27 to TRBJ1-1; D gene unclear. Germline V CDR1 and CDR2: MNHEY, SMNVEV (reference sequence). The CDR3 contains 13 residues. V was trimmed by 2 bases and J by 6 bases, leaving 10 bases between them.

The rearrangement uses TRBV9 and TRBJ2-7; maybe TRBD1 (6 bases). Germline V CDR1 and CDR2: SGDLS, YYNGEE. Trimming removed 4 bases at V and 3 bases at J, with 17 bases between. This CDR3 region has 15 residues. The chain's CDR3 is CASSRSPTGGYEQYF. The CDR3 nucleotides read TGTGCCAGCAGCCGAAGTCCGACAGGTGGCTACGAGCAGTACTTC.

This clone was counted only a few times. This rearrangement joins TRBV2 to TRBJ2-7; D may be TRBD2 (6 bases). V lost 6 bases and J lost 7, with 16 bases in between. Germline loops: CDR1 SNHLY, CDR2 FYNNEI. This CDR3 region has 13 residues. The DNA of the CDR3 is TGTGCCAGCAGCCGGTTGGGGGGTACTGAGCAGTACTTC. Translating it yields CASSRLGGTEQYF.

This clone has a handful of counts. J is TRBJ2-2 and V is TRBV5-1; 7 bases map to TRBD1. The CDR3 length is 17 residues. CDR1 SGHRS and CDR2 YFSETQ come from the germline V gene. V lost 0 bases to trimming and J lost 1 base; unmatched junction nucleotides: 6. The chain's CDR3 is CASSLAVGGGNTGELFF. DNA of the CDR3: TGCGCCAGCAGCTTGGCCGTAGGGGGCGGGAACACCGGGGAGCTGTTTTTT.

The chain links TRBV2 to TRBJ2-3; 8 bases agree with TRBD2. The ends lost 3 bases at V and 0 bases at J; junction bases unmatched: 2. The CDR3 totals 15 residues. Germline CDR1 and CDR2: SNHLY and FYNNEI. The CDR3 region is CASSDRGGSTDTQYF. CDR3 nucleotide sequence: TGTGCCAGCAGTGACCGGGGGGGTAGCACAGATACGCAGTATTTT.

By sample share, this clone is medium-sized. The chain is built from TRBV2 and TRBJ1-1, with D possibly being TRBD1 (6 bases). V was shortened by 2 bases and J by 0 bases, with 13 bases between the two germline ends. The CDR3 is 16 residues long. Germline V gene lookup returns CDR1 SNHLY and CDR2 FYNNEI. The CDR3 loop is CASSESTGTLNTEAFF. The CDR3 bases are TGTGCCAGCAGTGAAAGCACCGGGACACTGAACACTGAAGCTTTCTTT.

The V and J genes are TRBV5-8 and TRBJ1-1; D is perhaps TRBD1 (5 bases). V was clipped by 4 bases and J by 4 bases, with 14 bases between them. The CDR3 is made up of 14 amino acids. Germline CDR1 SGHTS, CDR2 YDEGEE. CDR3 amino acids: CASSGGLWSTEAFF. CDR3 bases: TGTGCCAGCAGCGGGGGACTTTGGTCCACTGAAGCTTTCTTT.

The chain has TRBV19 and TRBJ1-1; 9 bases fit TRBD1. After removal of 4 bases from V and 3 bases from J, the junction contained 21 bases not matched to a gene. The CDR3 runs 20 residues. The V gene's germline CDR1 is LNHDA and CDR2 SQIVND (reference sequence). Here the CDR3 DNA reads TGTGCCAGTAGTAGCAGATACTTTGCCGGGACAGGGCGCGGGGACACTGAAGCTTTCTTT. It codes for CASSSRYFAGTGRGDTEAFF.

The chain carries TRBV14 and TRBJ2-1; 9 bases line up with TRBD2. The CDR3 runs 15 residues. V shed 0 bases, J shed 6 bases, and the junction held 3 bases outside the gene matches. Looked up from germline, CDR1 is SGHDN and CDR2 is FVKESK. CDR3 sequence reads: CASSQEGLAINEQFF. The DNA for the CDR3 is TGTGCCAGCAGCCAAGAAGGACTAGCGATCAATGAGCAGTTCTTC.

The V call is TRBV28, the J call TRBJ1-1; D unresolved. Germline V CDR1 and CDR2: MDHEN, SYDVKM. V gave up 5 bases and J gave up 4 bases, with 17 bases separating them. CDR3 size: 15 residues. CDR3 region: CASSAFPRSGTEAFF. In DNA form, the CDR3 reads TGTGCCAGCAGTGCGTTTCCACGCTCGGGCACTGAAGCTTTCTTT.

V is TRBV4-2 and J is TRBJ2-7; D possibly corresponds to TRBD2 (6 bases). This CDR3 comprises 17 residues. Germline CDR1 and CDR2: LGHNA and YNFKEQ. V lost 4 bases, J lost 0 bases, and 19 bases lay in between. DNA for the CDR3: TGTGCCAGCAGCCGGGGGACGGAGGGGTTGAGCTCCTACGAGCAGTACTTC. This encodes CASSRGTEGLSSYEQYF.

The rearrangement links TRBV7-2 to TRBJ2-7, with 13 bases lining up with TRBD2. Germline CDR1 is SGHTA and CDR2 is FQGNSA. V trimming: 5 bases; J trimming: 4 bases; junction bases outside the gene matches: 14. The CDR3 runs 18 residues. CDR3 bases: TGTGCCAGCAGCCCCACTAGCGGGGGGGCCAGTAGGAATTACGAGCAGTACTTC. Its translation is CASSPTSGGASRNYEQYF.

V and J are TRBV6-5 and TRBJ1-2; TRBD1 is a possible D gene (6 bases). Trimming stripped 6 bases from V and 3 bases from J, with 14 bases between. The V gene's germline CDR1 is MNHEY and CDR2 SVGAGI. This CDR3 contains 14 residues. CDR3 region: CASRPARGDYGYTF. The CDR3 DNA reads TGTGCCAGCAGGCCCGCAAGGGGGGACTATGGCTACACCTTC.

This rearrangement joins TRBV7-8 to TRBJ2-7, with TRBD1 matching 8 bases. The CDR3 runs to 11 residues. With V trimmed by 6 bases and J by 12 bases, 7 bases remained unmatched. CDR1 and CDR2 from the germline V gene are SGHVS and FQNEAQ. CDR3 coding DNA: TGTGCCAGCAGTTTGCCGGGACAGGCGTACTTC. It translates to CASSLPGQAYF. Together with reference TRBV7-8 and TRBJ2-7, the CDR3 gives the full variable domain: GAGVSQSPRYKVAKRGQDVALRCDPISGHVSLFWYQQALGQGPEFLTYFQNEAQLDKSGLPSDRFFAERPEGSVSTLKIQRTQQEDSAVYLCASSLPGQAYFGPGTRLTVT.

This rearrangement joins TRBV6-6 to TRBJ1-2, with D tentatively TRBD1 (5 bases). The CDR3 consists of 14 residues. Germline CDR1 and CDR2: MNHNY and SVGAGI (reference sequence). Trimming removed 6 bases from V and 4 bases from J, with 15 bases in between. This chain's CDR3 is CASRSRDSSYGYTF. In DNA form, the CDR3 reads TGTGCCAGCAGATCACGGGACTCCTCCTATGGCTACACCTTC.

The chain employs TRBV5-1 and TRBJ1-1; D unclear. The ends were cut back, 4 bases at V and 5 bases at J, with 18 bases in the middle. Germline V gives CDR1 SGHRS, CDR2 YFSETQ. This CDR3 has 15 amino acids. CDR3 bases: TGCGCCAGCAGCCGGGAGCCGGAAGTAGGAACTGAAGCTTTCTTT. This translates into CASSREPEVGTEAFF.

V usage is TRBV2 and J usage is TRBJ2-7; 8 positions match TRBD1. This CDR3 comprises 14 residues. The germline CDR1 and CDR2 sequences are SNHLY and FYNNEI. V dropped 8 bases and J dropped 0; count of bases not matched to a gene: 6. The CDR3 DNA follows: TGTGCCAGCTCAGGGGGCCCAAGCTCCTACGAGCAGTACTTC. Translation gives CASSGGPSSYEQYF.

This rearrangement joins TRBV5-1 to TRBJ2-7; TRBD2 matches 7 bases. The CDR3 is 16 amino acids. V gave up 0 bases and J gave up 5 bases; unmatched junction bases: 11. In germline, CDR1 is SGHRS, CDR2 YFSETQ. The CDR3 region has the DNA TGCGCCAGCAGCTTGGTGAAGGGGCGGGAGTACCACGAGCAGTACTTC. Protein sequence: CASSLVKGREYHEQYF. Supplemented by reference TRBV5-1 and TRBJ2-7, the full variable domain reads KAGVTQTPRYLIKTRGQQVTLSCSPISGHRSVSWYQQTPGQGLQFLFEYFSETQRNKGNFPGRFSGRQFSNSRSEMNVSTLELGDSALYLCASSLVKGREYHEQYFGPGTRLTVT.

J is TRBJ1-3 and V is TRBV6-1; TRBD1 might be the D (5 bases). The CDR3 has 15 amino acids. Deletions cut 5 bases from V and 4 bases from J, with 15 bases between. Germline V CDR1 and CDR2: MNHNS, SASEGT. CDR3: CASSRGDSSGNTIYF. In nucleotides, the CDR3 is TGTGCCAGCAGTCGCGGGGACTCCTCAGGAAACACCATATATTTT.

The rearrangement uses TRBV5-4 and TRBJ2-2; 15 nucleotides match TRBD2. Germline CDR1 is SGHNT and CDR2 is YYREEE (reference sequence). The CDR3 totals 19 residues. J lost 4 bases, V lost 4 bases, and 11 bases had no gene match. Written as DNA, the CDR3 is TGTGCCAGCAGCCCGGGGACTAGCGGGAGGTTGATGTTCACCGGGGAGCTGTTTTTT. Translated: CASSPGTSGRLMFTGELFF.

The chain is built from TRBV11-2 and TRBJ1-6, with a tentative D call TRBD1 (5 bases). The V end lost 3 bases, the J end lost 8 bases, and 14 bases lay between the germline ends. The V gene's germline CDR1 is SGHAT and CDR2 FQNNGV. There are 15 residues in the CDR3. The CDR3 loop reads CASSFRVKRDSPLHF. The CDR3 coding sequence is TGTGCCAGCAGCTTCAGGGTTAAAAGGGATTCACCCCTCCACTTT. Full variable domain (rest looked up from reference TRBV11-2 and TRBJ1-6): EAGVAQSPRYKIIEKRQSVAFWCNPISGHATLYWYQQILGQGPKLLIQFQNNGVVDDSQLPKDRFSAERLKGVDSTLKIQPAKLEDSAVYLCASSFRVKRDSPLHFGNGTRLTVT.